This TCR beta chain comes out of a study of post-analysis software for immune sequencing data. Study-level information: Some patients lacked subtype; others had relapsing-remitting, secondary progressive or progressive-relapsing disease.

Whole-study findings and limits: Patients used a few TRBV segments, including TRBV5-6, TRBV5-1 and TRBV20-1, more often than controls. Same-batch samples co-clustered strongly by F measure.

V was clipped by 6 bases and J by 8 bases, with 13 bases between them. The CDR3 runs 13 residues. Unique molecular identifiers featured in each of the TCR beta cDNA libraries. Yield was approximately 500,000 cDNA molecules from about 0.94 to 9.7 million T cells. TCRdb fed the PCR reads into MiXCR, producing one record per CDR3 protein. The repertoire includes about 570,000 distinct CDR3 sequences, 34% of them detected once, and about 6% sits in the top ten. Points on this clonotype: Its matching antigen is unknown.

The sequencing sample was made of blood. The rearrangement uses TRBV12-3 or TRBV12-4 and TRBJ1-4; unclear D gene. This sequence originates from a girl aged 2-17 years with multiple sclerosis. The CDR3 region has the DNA TGTGCCAGCAGCTCCCTTGGTGGGGAAAAACTGTTTTTT. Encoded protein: CASSSLGGEKLFF.